The present T cell receptor (beta chain) was sequenced within a study of blood T cell repertoires in COVID-19. Study context: The United States, Italy and Spain provided the acute and convalescent COVID-19 samples.

TCRdb's copy holds only in-frame clones and misses some; the assay was immunoSEQ multiplex PCR. The sample records 100,000 to 150,000 clones, approximately 83% being singletons. Between the trimmed V and J ends, which lost 2 bases and 0 bases, there was a span of 11 bases. CDR1 SGHVS and CDR2 FQNEAQ come from the germline V gene. The CDR3 extends over 15 amino acids. The sequenced sample was peripheral blood. The sequence derives from a man older than 75 with active or convalescent COVID-19. The chain recombines TRBV7-8 with TRBJ2-7; weak D call: TRBD2 (6 bases). CDR3 DNA sequence: TGTGCCAGCAGCTTAAGGCGGGACCACTCCTACGAGCAGTACTTC. It translates to CASSLRRDHSYEQYF.